This TCR beta chain was sequenced during a study of shared clonotypes between healthy human individuals. Study-level results: The study found about 5% of naive CD4 clonotypes shared across several donors.

The junction had 3 bases not matched to a gene; V was cut back by 3 bases and J by 1 base. The CDR3 sequence is 16 residues long. Germline V gene lookup returns CDR1 SGHVS and CDR2 FNYEAQ. Cells designated naive CD8 were CD45RO-negative and were positively selected for CCR7, with terminally differentiated effector memory CD45RA+ cells excluded. About this clone: Its specificity is not known.

Profiling relied on immunoSEQ multiplex PCR, and the TCRdb table lists in-frame clones only, not all of them. The repertoire holds about 650,000 clones, with around 95% as singletons. This chain joins TRBV7-6 and TRBJ2-1; 10 bases fit TRBD2. The origin of this receptor is a woman aged 30 to 39 in good health. Sequenced sample: naive CD8+ T cells sorted from blood. The CDR3 DNA sequence: TGTGCCAGCAGCTTTCCGACTAGCGGGTCCTACAATGAGCAGTTCTTC. It codes for CASSFPTSGSYNEQFF. Variable domain in full (rest from reference TRBV7-6 and TRBJ2-1): GAGVSQSPRYKVTKRGQDVALRCDPISGHVSLYWYRQALGQGPEFLTYFNYEAQQDKSGLPNDRFSAERPEGSISTLTIQRTEQRDSAMYRCASSFPTSGSYNEQFFGPGTRLTVL.